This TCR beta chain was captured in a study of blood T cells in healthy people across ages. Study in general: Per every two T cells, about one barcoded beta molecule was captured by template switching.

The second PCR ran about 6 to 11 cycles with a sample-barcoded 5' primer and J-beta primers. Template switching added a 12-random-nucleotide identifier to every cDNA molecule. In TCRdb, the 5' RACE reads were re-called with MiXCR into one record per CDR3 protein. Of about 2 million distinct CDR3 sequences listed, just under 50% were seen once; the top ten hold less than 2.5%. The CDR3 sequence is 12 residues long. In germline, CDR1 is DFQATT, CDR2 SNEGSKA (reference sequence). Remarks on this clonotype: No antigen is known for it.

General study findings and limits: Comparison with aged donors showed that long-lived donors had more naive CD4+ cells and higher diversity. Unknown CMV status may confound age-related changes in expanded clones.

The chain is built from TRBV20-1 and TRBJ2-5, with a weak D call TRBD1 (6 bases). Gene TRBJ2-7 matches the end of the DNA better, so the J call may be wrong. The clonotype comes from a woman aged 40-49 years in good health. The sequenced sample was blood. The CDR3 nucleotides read TGCAGTGCTAGTCCGACAGGCTACGAGCAGTACTTC. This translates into CSASPTGYEQYF.